These 24 T cell receptor beta chains originate from one sample sequenced in a study of cytomegalovirus exposure and HLA in healthy donors. Vbeta (60) and Jbeta (13) primers were used in the PCR. Generated by immunoSEQ multiplex PCR, the TCRdb table keeps only in-frame clones and is missing some. The sample contains tens of thousands of clones, around 69% of which appear only once. The sequenced sample was PBMCs. The origin of the receptors is a young woman in good health and CMV-seropositive.

The rearrangement joins TRBV18 to TRBJ1-5, with 7 bases lining up with TRBD1. The CDR3 loop spans 15 amino acids. Germline lookup yields CDR1 KGHSH and CDR2 LQKENI. V gave up 3 bases and J gave up 4 bases; unmatched junction bases: 6. The chain's CDR3 is CASSPSGQRNQPQHF. The CDR3 nucleotides read TGTGCCAGCTCACCCTCGGGACAGCGTAATCAGCCCCAGCATTTT.

This chain uses TRBV27 with TRBJ2-3; the D gene is possibly TRBD1 (6 bases). Trimming shortened V by 7 bases and J by 6 bases, and 20 bases separated the two germline ends. The CDR3 is 15 residues long. Germline V CDR1 and CDR2: MNHEY, SMNVEV (reference sequence). In DNA, the CDR3 is TGTGCCAGCAAATTAAGGGGGATCCGGGGTGATACGCAGTATTTT. This translates into CASKLRGIRGDTQYF.

The genes are TRBV6-1 and TRBJ1-4; the D is unclear. This CDR3 has 13 amino acids. The germline V gene encodes CDR1 MNHNS and CDR2 SASEGT. V lost 7 bases, J lost 3 bases, and 9 bases lay in between. Written as DNA, the CDR3 is TGTGCCAGCACTATGGGCGCTAATGAAAAACTGTTTTTT. As protein: CASTMGANEKLFF.

The genes are TRBV5-4 and TRBJ2-1; possible D gene TRBD2, 6 bases. This CDR3 comprises 14 residues. Germline assignment: CDR1 SGHNT and CDR2 YYREEE (reference sequence). V lost 4 bases and J 9 bases, leaving 17 bases between the germline ends. The CDR3 region is CASSPSGLRVEQFF. The CDR3 nucleotides are TGTGCCAGCAGCCCCTCGGGACTCAGGGTTGAGCAGTTCTTC.

The chain combines TRBV5-1 with TRBJ1-1; 10 bases agree with TRBD1. The CDR3 has 12 amino acids. In germline, CDR1 is SGHRS, CDR2 YFSETQ. V lost 8 bases, J lost 5 bases, and 3 bases stayed unmatched. The CDR3 protein is CASRTGGTEAFF. The CDR3 nucleotides are TGCGCCAGTCGGACAGGGGGGACTGAAGCTTTCTTT.

The rearrangement joins TRBV4-1 to TRBJ1-2; 7 bases agree with TRBD1. CDR1 MGHRA and CDR2 YSYEKL come from the germline V gene. CDR3 length: 17 amino acids. Unmatched junction bases numbered 9, after V lost 0 bases and J lost 2 bases. In DNA, the CDR3 is TGCGCCAGCAGCCAAGATCAGCTTACAGGGGCGAACTATGGCTACACCTTC. This encodes CASSQDQLTGANYGYTF.

The genes are TRBV18 and TRBJ1-5, with D tentatively TRBD1 (5 bases). Germline CDR1 KGHSH, CDR2 LQKENI. Between the trimmed V and J ends, which lost 3 bases and 6 bases, there was a span of 12 bases. This CDR3 has 14 residues. The CDR3 is CASSPGREGQPQHF. CDR3 bases: TGTGCCAGCTCACCGGGCAGGGAAGGTCAGCCCCAGCATTTT.

In regard to this clone: Other DNA variants within this sample encode the same CDR3. The rearrangement links TRBV7-2 to TRBJ1-2; no definite D call. The CDR3 contains 14 residues. The V and J ends lost 1 base and 4 bases respectively, with 10 bases between them. Per germline, CDR1 SGHTA and CDR2 FQGNSA. CDR3 amino acids: CASSLDLGSYGYTF. CDR3 nucleotide sequence: TGTGCCAGCAGCTTAGATCTGGGCTCCTATGGCTACACCTTC.

The rearrangement links TRBV6-5 to TRBJ2-2; 11 bases are a match to TRBD2. This CDR3 contains 15 residues. Germline V lookup: CDR1 MNHEY, CDR2 SVGAGI. V shed 6 bases and J 6 bases; nucleotides not matched to a gene: 6. The DNA of the CDR3 is TGTGCCAGCAGAATTAGCGGGGGGGCCCCCGGGGAGCTGTTTTTT. It specifies CASRISGGAPGELFF.

The chain links TRBV7-8 to TRBJ1-1, with D hard to call. Germline V lookup: CDR1 SGHVS, CDR2 FQNEAQ. The CDR3 totals 15 residues. Trimming removed 6 bases at V and 1 base at J, with 15 bases between. The CDR3 bases are TGTGCCAGCAGACGATCACACATAACGAACACTGAAGCTTTCTTT. As protein: CASRRSHITNTEAFF.

The chain is built from TRBV23-1 and TRBJ2-3; 9 nucleotides line up with TRBD1. TRBV23-1 is treated as an ORF (open reading frame) with a function not yet certain. The CDR3 is made up of 15 amino acids. Trimming cost V 7 bases and J 3 bases; bases outside gene matches: 8. The CDR3 nucleotides read TGCGCCAGCATTTCCGGGACAGGGAGGACAGATACGCAGTATTTT. This codes for CASISGTGRTDTQYF.

The chain has TRBV14 and TRBJ2-1, with D maybe TRBD2 (5 bases). This CDR3 region has 18 residues. V shed 0 bases and J shed 7 bases, with 22 bases lying between them. The germline V gene has CDR1 SGHDN and CDR2 FVKESK. The CDR3, as DNA: TGTGCCAGCAGCCAAGATCTTACTAGTAGGCCGATTGGGAATGAGCAGTTCTTC. Translated: CASSQDLTSRPIGNEQFF.

The chain is built from TRBV7-3 and TRBJ2-2; D is unresolved. Trimming took off 4 bases at V and 0 bases at J, with 9 bases between the two ends. Per the germline V gene, CDR1 is SGHTA and CDR2 is FQGTGA. The CDR3 sequence is 15 residues long. This CDR3 reads CASSYDNSNTGELFF. In nucleotides, the CDR3 is TGTGCCAGCAGCTACGACAATTCGAACACCGGGGAGCTGTTTTTT. The variable domain in full, with the rest retrieved from reference TRBV7-3 and TRBJ2-2, is GAGVSQTPSNKVTEKGKYVELRCDPISGHTALYWYRQSLGQGPEFLIYFQGTGAADDSGLPNDRFFAVRPEGSVSTLKIQRTERGDSAVYLCASSYDNSNTGELFFGEGSRLTVL.

J is TRBJ1-1 and V is TRBV10-3, with D maybe TRBD1 (6 bases). CDR1 is ENHRY, CDR2 SYGVKD, per germline. The CDR3 has 13 amino acids. Between the trimmed V and J ends, which lost 7 bases and 3 bases, there was a span of 12 bases. CDR3: CAITQGPDTEAFF. For the CDR3, the DNA is TGTGCCATCACCCAGGGGCCCGACACTGAAGCTTTCTTT.

As to this clone: This CDR3 is also generated by other DNA sequences in the sample. V and J are TRBV11-2 and TRBJ2-1; possible D gene TRBD2, 5 bases. CDR3 length: 12 amino acids. CDR1 and CDR2 from the germline V gene are SGHAT and FQNNGV. V was clipped by 3 bases and J by 7 bases, with 7 bases between them. In nucleotides, the CDR3 is TGTGCCAGCAGCTTCCGGGGTAATGAGCAGTTCTTC. Encoded protein: CASSFRGNEQFF. The complete variable domain, with remaining parts taken from reference TRBV11-2 and TRBJ2-1, reads EAGVAQSPRYKIIEKRQSVAFWCNPISGHATLYWYQQILGQGPKLLIQFQNNGVVDDSQLPKDRFSAERLKGVDSTLKIQPAKLEDSAVYLCASSFRGNEQFFGPGTRLTVL.

The J gene is TRBJ1-3, the V gene TRBV6-5; 7 bases are a match to TRBD1. Germline V gene sequence: CDR1 MNHEY, CDR2 SVGAGI. CDR3 length equals 15 residues. With V trimmed by 6 bases and J by 4 bases, 9 bases remained unmatched. This CDR3 is CASSSLTGAGNTIYF. The CDR3 bases are TGTGCCAGCAGCTCACTCACAGGGGCAGGAAACACCATATATTTT.

The chain links TRBV19 to TRBJ1-5; tentative D call: TRBD1 (6 bases). The V end lost 7 bases, the J end lost 5 bases, and 12 bases lay between the germline ends. Germline values: CDR1 LNHDA, CDR2 SQIVND (reference sequence). This CDR3 contains 13 residues. CDR3 sequence: CASTIQGHQPQHF. In DNA, the CDR3 is TGTGCCAGTACGATACAGGGACATCAGCCCCAGCATTTT.

There are a few counts of this clone. The gene calls are TRBV12-5 and TRBJ2-1, with 9 bases that match TRBD2. CDR1 is LGHNT, CDR2 FRNRAP, per germline. V was clipped by 7 bases and J by 7 bases; unmatched bases: 20. The CDR3 contains 18 residues. The CDR3 bases are TGTGCTAGTGCCCTATTCCCGGCGGGAGGGCCGGAGCAGAATGAGCAGTTCTTC. Protein: CASALFPAGGPEQNEQFF.

The rearrangement uses TRBV5-1 and TRBJ2-1, with TRBD2 matching over 15 bases. Germline V lookup: CDR1 SGHRS, CDR2 YFSETQ. This CDR3 spans 18 amino acids. The ends lost 0 bases at V and 9 bases at J; junction bases unmatched: 10. The CDR3 reads CASSLAPGLAGGEGEQFF. As DNA, the CDR3 is TGCGCCAGCAGCTTGGCCCCGGGACTAGCGGGGGGCGAGGGTGAGCAGTTCTTC.

A few counts support this clone. This sequence joins TRBV7-9 and TRBJ2-3; D may be TRBD2 (5 bases). The V gene's germline CDR1 is SEHNR and CDR2 FQNEAQ (reference sequence). The germline V and J ends were trimmed by 10 bases and 1 base, with 15 bases remaining between them. The CDR3 sequence is 14 residues long. In nucleotides, the CDR3 is TGTGCCATCTCGGTGGCGGGTGGCACAGATACGCAGTATTTT. It yields the protein CAISVAGGTDTQYF.

The chain links TRBV19 to TRBJ2-2; D perhaps matches TRBD2 (5 bases). Germline V lookup: CDR1 LNHDA, CDR2 SQIVND (reference sequence). V was pared by 2 bases and J by 8 bases, with 18 bases between. This CDR3 contains 16 residues. The DNA of the CDR3 is TGTGCCAGTAGTATATCCGCGGACTCGCGGGTGGGGGAGCTGTTTTTT. It yields the protein CASSISADSRVGELFF.

V and J are TRBV11-2 and TRBJ1-1, with a tentative D call TRBD1 (5 bases). Per germline, CDR1 SGHAT and CDR2 FQNNGV. The V end was cut by 2 bases, the J end by 4 bases, with 11 bases between. This CDR3 has 14 amino acids. The DNA of the CDR3 is TGTGCCAGCAGCTTAAACCAGGGCGGCACTGAAGCTTTCTTT. It codes for CASSLNQGGTEAFF.

This rearrangement joins TRBV5-4 to TRBJ2-1; no firm D call. V lost 4 bases and J lost 6, with 11 bases in between. CDR3 size: 13 residues. Germline V CDR1 and CDR2: SGHNT, YYREEE (reference sequence). This chain's CDR3 is CASSPPESNEQFF. The CDR3 DNA reads as TGTGCCAGCAGCCCACCGGAGTCCAATGAGCAGTTCTTC.

The chain couples TRBV28 to TRBJ1-1; D ambiguous. Germline assignment: CDR1 MDHEN and CDR2 SYDVKM. The length of the CDR3 is 12 residues. With 6 bases removed from V and 9 bases from J, the gap between germline ends came to 14 bases. The CDR3 protein is CASRQPSLKAFF. The CDR3, as DNA: TGTGCCAGCAGACAGCCTTCCCTCAAAGCTTTCTTT.